This T cell receptor beta chain is drawn from a study of T cell repertoires in cytomegalovirus infection. Regarding the study as a whole: Summed frequency of shared TCR beta families picked out CMV carriers who also had the relevant HLA.

TCRdb analysed the reads with MiXCR anew, one entry per CDR3 protein. The table lists some 300,000 distinct CDR3 sequences, 12% to 15% of them singletons. This clonotype was detected only a few times. Antigen unknown. CDR3 length equals 16 residues. V dropped 2 bases and J dropped 7 bases, with 15 bases sitting between them. Germline-derived CDR1 and CDR2 are MNHEY and SVGAGI. The sequenced sample consisted of PBMCs. The receptor's source is a human donor in good health (CMV status not recorded). Some clones in this sample may be carry-over from other donors' samples. V is TRBV6-5 and J is TRBJ1-6; no reliable D call. CDR3 sequence: CASSYRRRAPNSPLHF. The DNA for the CDR3 is TGTGCCAGCAGTTACCGCCGAAGGGCCCCAAATTCACCCCTCCACTTT.